The T cell receptor (beta chain) under discussion was sequenced for a study of cytomegalovirus exposure and HLA in healthy donors. Study outcomes and limitations: It was reportedly the case that the classifier diagnosed cytomegalovirus status with high specificity and sensitivity.

Sequenced by immunoSEQ multiplex PCR; TCRdb stores in-frame clones only, minus some. The sample lists approximately 160,000 clones; around four fifths were seen once. Per germline, CDR1 MGHRA and CDR2 YSYEKL. This CDR3 contains 16 residues. J was trimmed by 1 base and V by 5 bases; bases with no gene match: 5. A note on this clone: Its antigen is not identified.

Sequenced sample: PBMCs. The receptor was isolated from a man younger than 45 in good health and CMV-seropositive. The V call is TRBV4-1, the J call TRBJ1-5; 10 positions match TRBD1. The CDR3 sequence: CASSGQGVGSNQPQHF. The CDR3 DNA reads as TGCGCCAGCAGCGGACAGGGGGTAGGGAGCAATCAGCCCCAGCATTTT.